Listed here are 12 T cell receptor beta chains from one sample, sequenced in a study of cytomegalovirus exposure and HLA in healthy donors. PCR was performed using 60 Vbeta and 13 Jbeta primers. Clones were sequenced by immunoSEQ multiplex PCR, and TCRdb holds only the in-frame ones, with some missing. Altogether about 140,000 clones are present, around 80% being singletons, with the ten largest covering roughly 1.2%. The specimen sequenced was PBMCs. The receptor source for this set is a male donor in good health and CMV-seropositive.

V and J are TRBV2 and TRBJ2-7; TRBD1 agrees at 9 bases. The V segment lost 3 bases and the J segment 5 bases; nucleotides outside the gene matches: 8. CDR3 length: 15 residues. The germline V gene encodes CDR1 SNHLY and CDR2 FYNNEI. The CDR3 sequence is CASSEPDRGLNEQYF. CDR3 DNA: TGTGCCAGCAGTGAGCCGGACAGGGGCTTGAACGAGCAGTACTTC.

In this sample, this clone turned up once. The chain recombines TRBV19 with TRBJ2-7, with a tentative D call TRBD1 (5 bases). Germline CDR1 is LNHDA and CDR2 is SQIVND (reference sequence). Deletions cut 5 bases from V and 0 bases from J, with 8 bases between. This CDR3 spans 13 amino acids. Here the CDR3 reads CASSSTASYEQYF. Here the CDR3 DNA reads TGTGCCAGTAGTTCGACAGCCTCCTACGAGCAGTACTTC.

This rearrangement joins TRBV4-2 to TRBJ2-1; 9 bases map to TRBD2. CDR3 length: 17 amino acids. Germline V lookup: CDR1 LGHNA, CDR2 YNFKEQ. V trimming: 0 bases; J trimming: 7 bases; junction bases outside the gene matches: 10. The CDR3 coding sequence is TGTGCCAGCAGCCAAGAGGGGGTAGCGGGAGTCGGGAATGAGCAGTTCTTC. Amino acids: CASSQEGVAGVGNEQFF.

There are a few counts of this clone. V is TRBV4-3 and J is TRBJ1-1, with TRBD1 matching over 8 bases. The CDR3 is made up of 14 amino acids. Losses at the gene ends were 4 bases for V and 5 bases for J; bases not matched to a gene: 6. The V gene's germline CDR1 is LGHNA and CDR2 YSLEER. The CDR3 DNA sequence: TGCGCCAGCAGCCCGCTAGACAGGGGAACTGAAGCTTTCTTT. It translates to CASSPLDRGTEAFF.

This clone has more than one count but fewer than ten. V usage is TRBV6-1 and J usage is TRBJ2-1; 12 nucleotides match TRBD2. Germline V CDR1 and CDR2: MNHNS, SASEGT. The CDR3 has 14 amino acids. The junction had 2 bases not matched to a gene; V was cut back by 6 bases and J by 5 bases. The CDR3 loop is CASRRTSGDNEQFF. In DNA, the CDR3 is TGTGCCAGCAGGAGGACTAGCGGGGACAATGAGCAGTTCTTC.

The chain carries TRBV9 and TRBJ2-4, with a possible D match to TRBD2 (6 bases). From germline, CDR1 is SGDLS and CDR2 YYNGEE. Trimming removed 3 bases from V and 3 bases from J, with 13 bases in between. The length of the CDR3 is 15 residues. The CDR3 DNA follows: TGTGCCAGCAGCGACGGCACCGGGGGCAAAAACATTCAGTACTTC. It translates to CASSDGTGGKNIQYF.

V gene TRBV5-1 combines with J gene TRBJ2-5, with TRBD2 matching over 9 bases. Trimming took 0 bases from V and 5 from J; bases not matched to a gene: 2. This CDR3 region has 14 residues. Germline CDR1 and CDR2: SGHRS and YFSETQ. The CDR3 reads CASSLGTSEETQYF. DNA for the CDR3: TGCGCCAGCAGCTTGGGGACTAGCGAGGAGACCCAGTACTTC.

The chain joins TRBV9 to TRBJ2-7; 9 nucleotides align to TRBD1. Germline loops: CDR1 SGDLS, CDR2 YYNGEE. The CDR3 sequence is 15 residues long. Trimming cost V 0 bases and J 2 bases; bases outside gene matches: 3. CDR3 DNA: TGTGCCAGCAGCGTAGGGGACAGGGACCCCTACGAGCAGTACTTC. This codes for CASSVGDRDPYEQYF.

This clone showed up just a few times. The chain links TRBV5-1 to TRBJ2-2; 9 positions match TRBD1. This CDR3 has 15 amino acids. The V segment lost 1 base and the J segment 6 bases; nucleotides outside the gene matches: 4. The germline V gene encodes CDR1 SGHRS and CDR2 YFSETQ. CDR3 sequence reads: CASSLMGQGPGELFF. The CDR3, as DNA: TGCGCCAGCAGCTTGATGGGACAGGGTCCCGGGGAGCTGTTTTTT. Together with reference TRBV5-1 and TRBJ2-2, the CDR3 gives the full variable domain: KAGVTQTPRYLIKTRGQQVTLSCSPISGHRSVSWYQQTPGQGLQFLFEYFSETQRNKGNFPGRFSGRQFSNSRSEMNVSTLELGDSALYLCASSLMGQGPGELFFGEGSRLTVL.

The J gene is TRBJ1-1, the V gene TRBV19; D is possibly TRBD1 (5 bases). This CDR3 is built from 14 residues. The germline CDR1 and CDR2 sequences are LNHDA and SQIVND (reference sequence). V lost 3 bases and J 8 bases, leaving 16 bases between the germline ends. CDR3 region: CASSMEGRASEAFF. The CDR3 nucleotides read TGTGCCAGTAGTATGGAGGGACGGGCGTCGGAAGCTTTCTTT.

The V gene is TRBV4-3, the J gene TRBJ2-1; D remains unclear. This CDR3 has 14 residues. CDR1 and CDR2 (germline): LGHNA, YSLEER. Trimming stripped 1 base from V and 8 bases from J, with 12 bases between. The CDR3 DNA is TGCGCCAGCAGCCAAGGGCACAGTGTCGATGAGCAGTTCTTC. Its protein product is CASSQGHSVDEQFF.

This clone was seen a single time. The chain uses TRBV5-1 and TRBJ2-3, with 7 bases that match TRBD1. J gave up 4 bases and V 2 bases, and 4 bases lay outside the gene matches. The germline V gene has CDR1 SGHRS and CDR2 YFSETQ. The CDR3 totals 14 residues. Here the CDR3 reads CASSFDRVSDTQYF. DNA of the CDR3: TGCGCCAGCAGCTTTGACAGGGTTTCAGATACGCAGTATTTT.